This T cell receptor (beta chain) was identified in a study of Ad26.COV2.S vaccination and SARS-CoV-2 variants. The germline gives CDR1 LNHDA, CDR2 SQIVND (reference sequence). The CDR3 spans 14 residues. With V trimmed by 4 bases and J by 11 bases, 7 bases remained unmatched. Treatment indicated: over 15 received Ad26.COV2.S at low or high dose, single or two shots; several received placebo; per-sample allocation not given. Sample collection was performed on day 63 after the first vaccine or placebo injection. Method: immunoSEQ multiplex PCR; TCRdb's copy keeps in-frame clones and lacks some. The sample gives some 640,000 clones, approximately 88% of which show up once; around 1.5% is in the top ten.

J is TRBJ2-1 and V is TRBV19; the match to TRBD2 covers 11 bases. The material sequenced was peripheral blood, taken in a trial of Ad26.COV2.S vaccine versus placebo. The receptor was isolated from a person between 18 and 65 years old who received the Ad26.COV2.S COVID-19 vaccine or a placebo. The CDR3 nucleotides read TGTGCCAGTAGTAATGGACTAGCGGGCCGCCAGCAGTTCTTC. Its protein product is CASSNGLAGRQQFF. Together with reference TRBV19 and TRBJ2-1, the CDR3 gives the full variable domain: DGGITQSPKYLFRKEGQNVTLSCEQNLNHDAMYWYRQDPGQGLRLIYYSQIVNDFQKGDIAEGYSVSREKKESFPLTVTSAQKNPTAFYLCASSNGLAGRQQFFGPGTRLTVL.